The 20 T cell receptor beta chains below come from one sample, sequenced in a study of regulatory T cells in long-lasting Graves disease. Arm-PCR of CDR3 regions with iRepertoire HTBI primers generated TCR beta libraries. TCRdb reprocessed the multiplex PCR reads via MiXCR and lists one record per CDR3 protein. This sample yields approximately 690,000 distinct CDR3 sequences, of which about 32% are seen a single time; about two fifths belongs to the top ten. Time point here: persistent/refractory GD, antithyroid drugs over 5 years with positive TRAb. RNA isolated from PBMCs was used to make the TCR library. Here the sequenced sample was peripheral blood mononuclear cells (PBMCs), taken when the disease was refractory, from a patient treated with antithyroid drugs. Receptor source: a female donor with Graves disease.

This clonotype has ten or more counts. V and J are TRBV2 and TRBJ2-7, with 7 bases lining up with TRBD1. J was trimmed by 6 bases and V by 8 bases; bases with no gene match: 4. CDR1 and CDR2 from the germline V gene are SNHLY and FYNNEI. The CDR3 has 11 amino acids. CDR3 DNA sequence: TGTGCCAGCGTGAACAGGGGCGAGCAGTACTTC. Protein sequence: CASVNRGEQYF. Together with reference TRBV2 and TRBJ2-7, the CDR3 gives the full variable domain: EPEVTQTPSHQVTQMGQEVILRCVPISNHLYFYWYRQILGQKVEFLVSFYNNEISEKSEIFDDQFSVERPDGSNFTLKIRSTKLEDSAMYFCASVNRGEQYFGPGTRLTVT.

The sample holds many counts of this clonotype. The chain uses TRBV28 and TRBJ1-1; weak D call: TRBD1 (6 bases). V was clipped by 7 bases and J by 1 base, with 13 bases between them. CDR3 length: 14 amino acids. Germline V gene sequence: CDR1 MDHEN, CDR2 SYDVKM. The CDR3 loop reads CASTPGHRNTEAFF. The DNA for the CDR3 is TGTGCCAGCACCCCGGGACACAGGAACACTGAAGCTTTCTTT.

This clonotype was seen many times. The V gene is TRBV27, the J gene TRBJ1-2, with D maybe TRBD1 (5 bases). Trimming left V 4 bases short and J 4 bases short, with 16 bases between. Germline values: CDR1 MNHEY, CDR2 SMNVEV (reference sequence). CDR3 length equals 15 residues. CDR3 protein: CASSSAAGPVYGYTF. The CDR3 coding sequence is TGTGCCAGCAGTTCCGCGGCAGGGCCCGTCTATGGCTACACCTTC.

Of note for this clonotype: Just one base apart from a much larger clone, this may be a read error. For the CDR3, the DNA is TGCAGCGTTGACACAGCCTATGGCTACACCTTC. It is translated as CSVDTAYGYTF. This chain joins TRBV29-1 and TRBJ1-2, with D uncertain. V shed 3 bases and J shed 4 bases, with 6 bases lying between them. The CDR3 has 11 residues. Germline V gives CDR1 SQVTM, CDR2 ANQGSEA.

Points on this clonotype: One junction end does not reproduce the germline sequence, and a read error may be involved. The rearrangement uses TRBV3-1 and TRBJ1-2; D is perhaps TRBD1 (5 bases). The V gene's germline CDR1 is LGHDT and CDR2 YNNKEL (reference sequence). This CDR3 is 16 amino acids long. Here the CDR3 reads CTSSQDYRYTNYGYTF. CDR3 nucleotides: TGTACCAGCAGCCAAGACTACAGGTACACTAACTATGGCTACACCTTC.

This clonotype has just a few counts. The gene calls are TRBV12-3 or TRBV12-4 and TRBJ1-5, with D perhaps TRBD1 (6 bases). The CDR3 runs to 15 residues. The V and J ends lost 1 base and 9 bases respectively, with 16 bases between them. CDR3 in amino acids: CASSLVGRGGVPQHF. As DNA, the CDR3 is TGTGCCAGCAGTTTAGTAGGCAGGGGAGGGGTGCCCCAGCATTTT.

This clonotype was seen a handful of times. This chain joins TRBV20-1 and TRBJ1-5; D gene uncertain. The CDR3 has 14 residues. CDR1 and CDR2 (germline): DFQATT, SNEGSKA (reference sequence). V was pared by 0 bases and J by 2 bases, with 8 bases between. The CDR3 bases are TGCAGTGCTAGAGATCGGGCAGGCAATCAGCCCCAGCATTTT. Amino acid sequence: CSARDRAGNQPQHF.

This chain connects TRBV7-2 to TRBJ2-7, with 8 nucleotides matching TRBD2. Germline CDR1 reads SGHTA; CDR2 reads FQGNSA. The ends lost 5 bases at V and 4 bases at J; junction bases unmatched: 16. The CDR3 covers 17 residues. This CDR3 is CASSDLSKREGPYEQYF. The CDR3 DNA reads TGTGCCAGCAGCGACCTTAGCAAACGGGAGGGCCCTTACGAGCAGTACTTC.

The chain is built from TRBV6-5 and TRBJ1-1, with D perhaps TRBD1 (5 bases). The ends were cut back, 2 bases at V and 7 bases at J, with 11 bases in the middle. The CDR3 sequence is 13 residues long. The germline V gene encodes CDR1 MNHEY and CDR2 SVGAGI. The DNA for the CDR3 is TGTGCCAGCAGTTACACCCCCACAGGTGAAGCTTTCTTT. Translating gives CASSYTPTGEAFF.

About this clonotype itself: A read error may explain this, as a much larger clone is one base away. The chain couples TRBV6-1 to TRBJ1-2, with a weak D call TRBD1 (5 bases). Germline loops: CDR1 MNHNS, CDR2 SASEGT. V was pared by 8 bases and J by 6 bases, with 22 bases between. The length of the CDR3 is 15 residues. CDR3 nucleotides: TGTGCCAGCGGATCAACAGGCGCCACGGTGCATGGCTACACCTTC. It yields the protein CASGSTGATVHGYTF.

This clonotype has only a few counts. The rearrangement links TRBV6-1 to TRBJ1-2; 12 positions agree with TRBD1. This CDR3 is built from 17 residues. Germline CDR1 and CDR2: MNHNS and SASEGT. V was clipped by 4 bases and J by 8 bases; unmatched bases: 14. The CDR3 loop is CASSGTGTGGLKVGYTF. CDR3 in DNA: TGTGCCAGCAGTGGAACCGGGACAGGGGGCTTAAAGGTCGGCTACACCTTC.

This clonotype was seen a few times. The chain carries TRBV12-3 or TRBV12-4 and TRBJ2-2; the match to TRBD1 covers 9 bases. Losses at the gene ends were 5 bases for V and 3 bases for J; bases not matched to a gene: 7. The CDR3 has 16 amino acids. DNA of the CDR3: TGTGCCAGCAGTCTTGACAGGGGGAGGGACACCGGGGAGCTGTTTTTT. It codes for CASSLDRGRDTGELFF.

This clonotype appeared many times. The V call is TRBV20-1, the J call TRBJ2-4; D is ambiguous. The CDR3 spans 16 residues. Germline lookup yields CDR1 DFQATT and CDR2 SNEGSKA (reference sequence). V lost 0 bases and J lost 0, with 12 bases in between. CDR3 in DNA: TGCAGTGCTAGAGATATTCGCGGAATAGCCAAAAACATTCAGTACTTC. Protein sequence: CSARDIRGIAKNIQYF.

This clonotype was found many times. J is TRBJ1-1 and V is TRBV5-1, with 7 bases lining up with TRBD1. V shed 6 bases, J shed 1 base, and the junction held 6 bases outside the gene matches. The CDR3 contains 14 residues. CDR1 is SGHRS and CDR2 is YFSETQ in the germline V gene. CDR3 loop: CASKRTGANTEAFF. CDR3 DNA: TGCGCCAGCAAACGGACAGGAGCGAACACTGAAGCTTTCTTT.

The chain links TRBV19 to TRBJ1-1; 7 bases match TRBD1. Trimming cost V 4 bases and J 7 bases; bases outside gene matches: 6. CDR1 and CDR2 from the germline V gene are LNHDA and SQIVND (reference sequence). The CDR3 runs 13 residues. CDR3 residues: CASSKAQGREAFF. The CDR3, as DNA: TGTGCCAGTAGTAAGGCACAGGGGCGTGAAGCTTTCTTT.

In this sample, this clonotype turned up many times. The V call is TRBV6-1, the J call TRBJ1-1; D not certain. V lost 7 bases, J lost 11 bases, and 14 bases lay in between. The CDR3 is 11 residues long. Germline assignment: CDR1 MNHNS and CDR2 SASEGT. The CDR3 reads CASNLQMQAFF. For the CDR3, the DNA is TGTGCCAGCAACTTACAGATGCAGGCTTTCTTT.

This clonotype came up once. V and J are TRBV20-1 and TRBJ2-7, with D maybe TRBD2 (6 bases). The V end was cut by 0 bases, the J end by 4 bases, with 10 bases between. There are 13 residues in the CDR3. Per germline, CDR1 DFQATT and CDR2 SNEGSKA (reference sequence). The CDR3 loop reads CSARDPRDYEQYF. The CDR3 bases are TGCAGTGCTAGAGATCCGCGGGATTACGAGCAGTACTTC.

The V gene is TRBV3-1, the J gene TRBJ2-7, with TRBD1 matching 9 bases. The CDR3 sequence is 12 residues long. Per germline, CDR1 LGHDT and CDR2 YNNKEL (reference sequence). V dropped 3 bases and J dropped 12; count of bases not matched to a gene: 6. CDR3 nucleotide sequence: TGTGCCAGCAGCCATCCCGGACAGGGGCCGTACTTC. The encoded protein is CASSHPGQGPYF.

CDR3 DNA: TGTGCCAGCAGGGGTGGGACTAGCGGGTCCGAATCCTACGAGCAGTACTTC. Its protein product is CASRGGTSGSESYEQYF. The chain carries TRBV7-9 and TRBJ2-7; TRBD2 matches 12 bases. Germline assignment: CDR1 SEHNR and CDR2 FQNEAQ (reference sequence). The CDR3 runs to 17 residues. V was pared by 6 bases and J by 1 base, with 10 bases of the junction left unmatched.

This clonotype was counted at least ten times. The genes are TRBV20-1 and TRBJ1-4, with D unclear. The germline V gene encodes CDR1 DFQATT and CDR2 SNEGSKA (reference sequence). The length of the CDR3 is 14 residues. Trimming stripped 6 bases from V and 7 bases from J, with 18 bases between. CDR3: CSATQTASSEKLFF. The CDR3 nucleotides read TGCAGTGCGACCCAGACGGCCTCGAGTGAAAAACTGTTTTTT.